The 30 T cell receptor beta chains in this list originate from one sample, sequenced in a study of T cell responses to AZD1222 COVID-19 vaccine listed by TCRdb under 2021. Libraries were prepared through the immunoSEQ multiplex PCR assay. TCRdb re-hosts the immuneACCESS table, in-frame sequences only. Its copies lack some clones; in the studies checked, an unresolved V gene accounts for under half of them, and the cause for the rest is not known. Here the sample has around 200,000 clones; roughly 88% occur a single time. The top ten clones comprise 0.95% to 1% of the sample. What the time point label conveys for this sample: baseline before first vaccination. The sequencing here drew on peripheral blood, taken on day 0 of AZD1222 vaccination. These receptors were obtained from an adult in good health.

This rearrangement joins TRBV19 to TRBJ1-4, with 8 positions matching TRBD1. Germline loops: CDR1 LNHDA, CDR2 SQIVND (reference sequence). The CDR3 totals 16 residues. V trimming: 0 bases; J trimming: 7 bases; junction bases outside the gene matches: 7. This CDR3 is CASSIDFTGGSEKLFF. The CDR3 nucleotides read TGTGCCAGTAGTATAGACTTCACAGGGGGAAGTGAAAAACTGTTTTTT.

The rearrangement uses TRBV4-3 and TRBJ1-4; 7 bases align to TRBD1. V dropped 1 base and J dropped 2; count of bases not matched to a gene: 7. The CDR3 covers 17 residues. Germline loops: CDR1 LGHNA, CDR2 YSLEER. CDR3 coding DNA: TGCGCCAGCAGCCAAGCTACAGGGGCCGGGACTAATGAAAAACTGTTTTTT. This codes for CASSQATGAGTNEKLFF.

V and J are TRBV5-1 and TRBJ2-7; D uncertain. CDR1 is SGHRS and CDR2 is YFSETQ in the germline V gene. This CDR3 spans 14 amino acids. The V end lost 0 bases, the J end lost 3 bases, and 10 bases lay between the germline ends. CDR3 loop: CASSLGPGSYEQYF. DNA for the CDR3: TGCGCCAGCAGCTTGGGGCCGGGTAGCTACGAGCAGTACTTC.

The genes are TRBV28 and TRBJ1-5; the match to TRBD1 covers 8 bases. CDR3 length equals 15 residues. CDR1 and CDR2 (germline): MDHEN, SYDVKM. V was clipped by 6 bases and J by 5 bases; unmatched bases: 9. CDR3 in amino acids: CASSPTGVRYQPQHF. The CDR3 bases are TGTGCCAGCAGCCCGACAGGGGTAAGGTATCAGCCCCAGCATTTT.

V usage is TRBV19 and J usage is TRBJ1-5; 9 nucleotides align to TRBD1. The CDR3 spans 15 residues. Germline CDR1 reads LNHDA; CDR2 reads SQIVND (reference sequence). V was clipped by 7 bases and J by 3 bases; unmatched bases: 7. The CDR3 coding sequence is TGTGCCAGTAAACAGGGGGCGATGGACAATCAGCCCCAGCATTTT. Encoded protein: CASKQGAMDNQPQHF.

This sequence joins TRBV11-3 and TRBJ2-1; 12 bases line up with TRBD1. The germline V gene has CDR1 SGHNT and CDR2 YENEEA. This CDR3 is built from 15 residues. J gave up 5 bases and V 3 bases, and 2 bases lay outside the gene matches. CDR3 in amino acids: CASSLGQGADNEQFF. The CDR3 coding sequence is TGTGCCAGCAGCTTGGGACAGGGGGCCGACAATGAGCAGTTCTTC.

This clone was recorded a few times. The chain carries TRBV7-9 and TRBJ2-7; TRBD2 matches at 10 bases. Trimming took 3 bases from V and 6 from J; bases not matched to a gene: 2. Germline V lookup: CDR1 SEHNR, CDR2 FQNEAQ (reference sequence). The CDR3 is 13 amino acids. For the CDR3, the DNA is TGTGCCAGCAGCTTTGTAGCGGGAGGCGAGCAGTACTTC. It is translated as CASSFVAGGEQYF.

This clone appeared once. The chain carries TRBV5-4 and TRBJ2-1; D is possibly TRBD1 (6 bases). The V and J ends lost 5 bases and 4 bases respectively, with 13 bases between them. This CDR3 has 14 residues. CDR1 is SGHNT and CDR2 is YYREEE in the germline V gene (reference sequence). The CDR3 coding sequence is TGTGCCAGCAGTGGGACACCACCTTACAATGAGCAGTTCTTC. Its translation: CASSGTPPYNEQFF.

The chain joins TRBV28 to TRBJ2-2; perhaps TRBD1 as D (6 bases). The CDR3 totals 14 residues. The V end lost 3 bases, the J end lost 3 bases, and 8 bases lay between the germline ends. The germline V gene has CDR1 MDHEN and CDR2 SYDVKM. The DNA of the CDR3 is TGTGCCAGCAGTTTGCACAGGGACACCGGGGAGCTGTTTTTT. This gives the protein CASSLHRDTGELFF.

This clone was detected a few times. The chain combines TRBV28 with TRBJ2-7; D is ambiguous. This CDR3 comprises 15 residues. The V gene lost 6 bases and the J gene lost 6 bases, with 21 bases spanning the gap. The germline V gene encodes CDR1 MDHEN and CDR2 SYDVKM. Written as DNA, the CDR3 is TGTGCCAGCAGCGAATTAAGGGAAGAGGTCGGCGAGCAGTACTTC. Translated: CASSELREEVGEQYF.

This sequence joins TRBV7-3 and TRBJ1-1, with a tentative D call TRBD1 (6 bases). The V end lost 5 bases, the J end lost 3 bases, and 16 bases lay between the germline ends. The CDR3 consists of 15 residues. The germline gives CDR1 SGHTA, CDR2 FQGTGA. The CDR3 is CASSPQGGVDTEAFF. CDR3 bases: TGTGCCAGCAGCCCACAAGGGGGTGTGGACACTGAAGCTTTCTTT.

The V gene is TRBV19, the J gene TRBJ1-2, with 7 bases aligning to TRBD1. The CDR3 has 14 amino acids. After removal of 1 base from V and 5 bases from J, the junction contained 4 bases not matched to a gene. CDR1 is LNHDA, CDR2 SQIVND, per germline (reference sequence). CDR3 nucleotides: TGTGCCAGTAGTATAGTACAGGGGCGGTATGGCTACACCTTC. As protein: CASSIVQGRYGYTF.

The V and J genes are TRBV3-1 (or the pseudogene TRBV3-2) and TRBJ1-3; D is undetermined. V was cut by 0 bases and J by 3 bases, with 12 bases left in between. Germline CDR1 and CDR2: LGHDT and YNNKEL (reference sequence). This CDR3 spans 16 amino acids. The DNA for the CDR3 is TGTGCCAGCAGCCAAGATAGCGGCGGGGTTGGAAACACCATATATTTT. As protein: CASSQDSGGVGNTIYF.

The V call is TRBV27, the J call TRBJ2-1; 8 nucleotides align to TRBD1. The CDR3 length is 14 residues. Germline CDR1 MNHEY, CDR2 SMNVEV (reference sequence). Germline trimming cut 8 bases from V and 2 bases from J; bases unmatched to any gene: 5. The CDR3 DNA is TGTGCCAGCCAACGACAGGGGACCTACAATGAGCAGTTCTTC. Translation gives CASQRQGTYNEQFF.

The chain is built from TRBV6-5 and TRBJ1-2; D gene uncertain. V was cut by 5 bases and J by 7 bases, with 17 bases left in between. The germline CDR1 and CDR2 sequences are MNHEY and SVGAGI. The CDR3 spans 14 residues. CDR3 protein: CASSLNPQLRGYTF. The CDR3, as DNA: TGTGCCAGCAGTCTCAACCCCCAATTGCGTGGCTACACCTTC.

Here the CDR3 DNA reads TGTGCCAGCAACCACCCACAGGGGAAGATGAACACTGAAGCTTTCTTT. Amino acids: CASNHPQGKMNTEAFF. J is TRBJ1-1 and V is TRBV7-9; TRBD1 aligns across 7 bases. Germline CDR1 is SEHNR and CDR2 is FQNEAQ (reference sequence). CDR3 length equals 16 residues. V was clipped by 7 bases and J by 0 bases; unmatched bases: 11.

This clone was seen just once. This chain joins TRBV18 and TRBJ1-4; D gene ambiguous. The germline gives CDR1 KGHSH, CDR2 LQKENI. The CDR3 contains 15 residues. Deletions cut 3 bases from V and 8 bases from J, with 16 bases between. The CDR3 DNA reads as TGTGCCAGCTCACCCGGCATCGGCACGCACGAAAAACTGTTTTTT. This translates into CASSPGIGTHEKLFF.

The chain recombines TRBV4-1 with TRBJ2-1; TRBD2 might be the D (6 bases). V dropped 1 base and J dropped 8 bases, with 15 bases sitting between them. The length of the CDR3 is 15 residues. Per the germline V gene, CDR1 is MGHRA and CDR2 is YSYEKL. CDR3 nucleotide sequence: TGCGCCAGCAGCCAAGTGGAGACTAGTAACTATGAGCAGTTCTTC. This translates into CASSQVETSNYEQFF.

This chain joins TRBV6-2 or TRBV6-3 and TRBJ1-2; a weak D match, TRBD1 (5 bases). Between the trimmed V and J ends, which lost 6 bases and 2 bases, there was a span of 13 bases. The V gene's germline CDR1 is MNHEY and CDR2 SVGEGT. CDR3 length: 14 amino acids. CDR3 nucleotides: TGTGCCAGCAGCTCCGAGGGGCCAAACTATGGCTACACCTTC. It specifies CASSSEGPNYGYTF.

The table lists this clone with a count of one. The chain recombines TRBV7-8 with TRBJ1-4, with 7 bases lining up with TRBD1. V shed 3 bases and J 7 bases; nucleotides not matched to a gene: 8. Germline lookup yields CDR1 SGHVS and CDR2 FQNEAQ. CDR3 length: 15 amino acids. CDR3 DNA sequence: TGTGCCAGCAGCTTTTTAAGGGGGCTCGGTGAAAAACTGTTTTTT. It is translated as CASSFLRGLGEKLFF.

This clone came up a few times. The V and J genes are TRBV6-2 or TRBV6-3 and TRBJ1-2, with D uncertain. Trimming shortened V by 0 bases and J by 3 bases, and 8 bases separated the two germline ends. This CDR3 has 14 amino acids. Germline CDR1 MNHEY, CDR2 SVGEGT. CDR3 sequence: CASSYSTLDYGYTF. The DNA of the CDR3 is TGTGCCAGCAGTTACTCGACACTGGACTATGGCTACACCTTC.

The chain is built from TRBV11-2 and TRBJ2-1; 10 bases line up with TRBD1. Per the germline V gene, CDR1 is SGHAT and CDR2 is FQNNGV. The CDR3 contains 19 residues. V lost 6 bases to trimming and J lost 0 bases; unmatched junction nucleotides: 14. DNA for the CDR3: TGTGCCAGCAGAATCGACAGGGGGCGGGTTTCTCACTCCTACAATGAGCAGTTCTTC. Residues: CASRIDRGRVSHSYNEQFF.

This chain connects TRBV13 to TRBJ2-4; 8 bases match TRBD1. From germline, CDR1 is PRHDT and CDR2 FYEKMQ (reference sequence). The ends lost 4 bases at V and 6 bases at J; junction bases unmatched: 5. The CDR3 extends over 14 amino acids. The CDR3 DNA sequence: TGTGCCAGCAGCTCCCGGGACAGGAGAAACATTCAGTACTTC. It yields the protein CASSSRDRRNIQYF.

This CDR3 reads CASSWGLAGVLDTQYF. DNA of the CDR3: TGTGCCAGCAGCTGGGGACTAGCGGGAGTACTAGATACGCAGTATTTT. V is TRBV7-2 and J is TRBJ2-3; 14 bases align to TRBD2. This CDR3 is built from 16 residues. Germline V CDR1 and CDR2: SGHTA, FQGNSA. V was pared by 4 bases and J by 5 bases, with 5 bases of the junction left unmatched.

The V call is TRBV9, the J call TRBJ2-1; TRBD1 might be the D (6 bases). V was trimmed by 0 bases and J by 0 bases, leaving 16 bases between them. The CDR3 has 18 residues. Germline CDR1 and CDR2: SGDLS and YYNGEE. This CDR3 is CASSVGIQGLSSYNEQFF. CDR3 in DNA: TGTGCCAGCAGCGTAGGGATACAGGGTCTGAGCTCCTACAATGAGCAGTTCTTC. The complete variable domain, with remaining parts taken from reference TRBV9 and TRBJ2-1, reads DSGVTQTPKHLITATGQRVTLRCSPRSGDLSVYWYQQSLDQGLQFLIQYYNGEERAKGNILERFSAQQFPDLHSELNLSSLELGDSALYFCASSVGIQGLSSYNEQFFGPGTRLTVL.

V usage is TRBV5-1 and J usage is TRBJ1-1; 7 bases fit TRBD1. V trimming: 4 bases; J trimming: 0 bases; junction bases outside the gene matches: 3. This CDR3 spans 14 amino acids. CDR1 is SGHRS and CDR2 is YFSETQ in the germline V gene. In DNA form, the CDR3 reads TGCGCCAGCAGCCGGGGACAGATGAACACTGAAGCTTTCTTT. Translated, it gives CASSRGQMNTEAFF.

A single count supports this clone. The chain combines TRBV28 with TRBJ1-2; D is unresolved. This CDR3 has 14 amino acids. V lost 3 bases to trimming and J lost 4 bases, with 12 bases between them. Germline CDR1 reads MDHEN; CDR2 reads SYDVKM. DNA of the CDR3: TGTGCCAGCAGTTTGCTCGGGGAGGGCTATGGCTACACCTTC. It specifies CASSLLGEGYGYTF.

The V gene is TRBV19, the J gene TRBJ1-2; TRBD1 agrees at 7 bases. From germline, CDR1 is LNHDA and CDR2 SQIVND (reference sequence). The trim removed 3 bases at V and 2 bases at J, leaving 6 bases unmatched. This CDR3 comprises 15 residues. The CDR3 is CASSITGAGNYGYTF. The CDR3 coding sequence is TGTGCCAGTAGTATCACAGGGGCAGGAAACTATGGCTACACCTTC.

The rearrangement links TRBV5-6 to TRBJ1-2, with 7 bases aligning to TRBD1. V was clipped by 5 bases and J by 2 bases; unmatched bases: 9. The CDR3 runs 15 residues. CDR1 and CDR2 (germline): SGHDT, YYEEEE. The CDR3: CASSLGQDANYGYTF. The CDR3 region has the DNA TGTGCCAGCAGTCTCGGACAGGATGCGAACTATGGCTACACCTTC.

The sample holds a few counts of this clone. This chain connects TRBV7-3 to TRBJ2-2; D is possibly TRBD1 (6 bases). This CDR3 is 15 amino acids long. Between the trimmed V and J ends, which lost 5 bases and 5 bases, there was a span of 15 bases. CDR1 is SGHTA, CDR2 FQGTGA, per germline. In DNA, the CDR3 is TGTGCCAGCAGCGTATCCGGGACACCTACCGGGGAGCTGTTTTTT. It codes for CASSVSGTPTGELFF.